The 13 T cell receptor beta chains listed next were all sequenced from one sample in a study of blood T cell repertoires in COVID-19. Libraries were prepared by immunoSEQ multiplex PCR; TCRdb keeps only in-frame clonotypes and omits some of them. The sample holds about 360,000 clones, around 87% seen once. Material for sequencing was peripheral blood. The source of these receptors is a human donor in a cohort sampled during active COVID-19.

The chain joins TRBV25-1 to TRBJ1-3, with 8 bases aligning to TRBD1. This CDR3 region has 15 residues. Germline CDR1 reads MGHDK; CDR2 reads SYGVNS. V gave up 3 bases and J gave up 3 bases; unmatched junction bases: 4. The CDR3 loop is CASSEDRAGGNTIYF. In DNA, the CDR3 is TGTGCCAGCAGTGAGGACAGGGCTGGTGGAAACACCATATATTTT.

V and J are TRBV30 and TRBJ2-1; 7 bases match TRBD2. The CDR3 runs 14 residues. Trimming cost V 3 bases and J 2 bases; bases outside gene matches: 4. Germline CDR1 is GTSNPN and CDR2 is SVGIG (reference sequence). CDR3 in DNA: TGTGCCTGGAGAGGGCTAGCGGCCTACAATGAGCAGTTCTTC. It translates to CAWRGLAAYNEQFF.

The genes are TRBV5-1 and TRBJ2-7; TRBD1 matches at 10 bases. There are 13 residues in the CDR3. The trim removed 7 bases at V and 6 bases at J, leaving 7 bases unmatched. CDR1 and CDR2 (germline): SGHRS, YFSETQ. CDR3: CASEKGQGREQYF. CDR3 DNA: TGCGCCAGCGAAAAGGGACAGGGGCGCGAGCAGTACTTC.

This clone was observed at least ten times. The J gene is TRBJ2-7, the V gene TRBV2; TRBD2 aligns across 7 bases. The CDR3 is made up of 17 amino acids. J gave up 3 bases and V 7 bases, and 18 bases lay outside the gene matches. CDR1 is SNHLY and CDR2 is FYNNEI in the germline V gene. The CDR3 protein is CASTKTSPTSADYEQYF. CDR3 bases: TGTGCCAGCACCAAAACCAGCCCCACTAGCGCCGACTACGAGCAGTACTTC.

The chain couples TRBV28 to TRBJ2-7; D may be TRBD1 (6 bases). The CDR3 consists of 15 residues. Per the germline V gene, CDR1 is MDHEN and CDR2 is SYDVKM. With 5 bases removed from V and 5 bases from J, the gap between germline ends came to 19 bases. The chain's CDR3 is CASSPHRGRGNEQYF. The CDR3 nucleotides read TGTGCCAGCAGTCCACATAGGGGGAGAGGGAACGAGCAGTACTTC.

V is TRBV5-5 and J is TRBJ1-5; no reliable D call. The germline gives CDR1 SGHKS, CDR2 YYEKEE (reference sequence). V was clipped by 4 bases and J by 5 bases, with 25 bases between them. The length of the CDR3 is 18 residues. For the CDR3, the DNA is TGTGCCAGCAGCCCAAGAATATCGGCGGATCCGAGGGATCAGCCCCAGCATTTT. Translation: CASSPRISADPRDQPQHF.

This chain connects TRBV7-8 to TRBJ2-3; 7 bases align to TRBD2. Trimming cost V 4 bases and J 2 bases; bases outside gene matches: 15. This CDR3 is built from 18 residues. CDR1 SGHVS and CDR2 FQNEAQ come from the germline V gene. CDR3 loop: CASSWTLVGGEYTDTQYF. The CDR3 region has the DNA TGTGCCAGCAGCTGGACCCTAGTTGGGGGGGAGTACACAGATACGCAGTATTTT.

J is TRBJ2-2 and V is TRBV27, with D hard to call. V lost 3 bases to trimming and J lost 6 bases, with 11 bases between them. The germline CDR1 and CDR2 sequences are MNHEY and SMNVEV (reference sequence). The CDR3 consists of 14 residues. The CDR3: CASSFLGLSGELFF. CDR3 in DNA: TGTGCCAGCAGTTTTCTAGGCTTGTCCGGGGAGCTGTTTTTT.

The chain uses TRBV6-1 and TRBJ1-1; D remains ambiguous. With 0 bases removed from V and 7 bases from J, the gap between germline ends came to 18 bases. The CDR3 runs 16 residues. Germline CDR1 is MNHNS and CDR2 is SASEGT. The CDR3 region has the DNA TGTGCCAGCAGTGAAGCGGACGGAGGGTTTGTAATTGAAGCTTTCTTT. Its translation is CASSEADGGFVIEAFF.

V usage is TRBV11-2 and J usage is TRBJ2-5; 9 bases line up with TRBD2. Trimming at V came to 6 bases and at J to 2 bases, leaving 10 bases not matched to a gene. The CDR3 totals 16 residues. CDR1 and CDR2 (germline): SGHAT, FQNNGV. The CDR3 sequence: CASRGLISGRQETQYF. The CDR3 DNA sequence: TGTGCCAGCAGGGGACTGATAAGCGGGAGGCAAGAGACCCAGTACTTC.

V and J are TRBV6-5 and TRBJ2-1; TRBD2 is a possible D gene (5 bases). The germline CDR1 and CDR2 sequences are MNHEY and SVGAGI. The CDR3 has 14 residues. V shed 10 bases and J shed 0 bases, with 13 bases lying between them. The CDR3 spells CATGGLSSYNEQFF. The DNA of the CDR3 is TGTGCCACTGGCGGGCTTAGCTCCTACAATGAGCAGTTCTTC.

V and J are TRBV11-3 and TRBJ2-3; 9 bases line up with TRBD1. From germline, CDR1 is SGHNT and CDR2 YENEEA. The J segment lost 3 bases and the V segment lost 1 base, leaving 2 bases of the junction unmatched. The length of the CDR3 is 15 residues. CDR3 sequence reads: CASSLGTGETDTQYF. CDR3 nucleotides: TGTGCCAGCAGCTTAGGGACAGGGGAAACAGATACGCAGTATTTT.

This rearrangement joins TRBV5-1 to TRBJ2-1; the match to TRBD2 covers 13 bases. The germline V gene encodes CDR1 SGHRS and CDR2 YFSETQ. The CDR3 runs to 16 residues. V gave up 4 bases and J gave up 8 bases; unmatched junction bases: 9. CDR3 residues: CASSPRTSGSYHEQFF. DNA for the CDR3: TGCGCCAGCAGCCCTCGGACTAGCGGGAGTTACCATGAGCAGTTCTTC.